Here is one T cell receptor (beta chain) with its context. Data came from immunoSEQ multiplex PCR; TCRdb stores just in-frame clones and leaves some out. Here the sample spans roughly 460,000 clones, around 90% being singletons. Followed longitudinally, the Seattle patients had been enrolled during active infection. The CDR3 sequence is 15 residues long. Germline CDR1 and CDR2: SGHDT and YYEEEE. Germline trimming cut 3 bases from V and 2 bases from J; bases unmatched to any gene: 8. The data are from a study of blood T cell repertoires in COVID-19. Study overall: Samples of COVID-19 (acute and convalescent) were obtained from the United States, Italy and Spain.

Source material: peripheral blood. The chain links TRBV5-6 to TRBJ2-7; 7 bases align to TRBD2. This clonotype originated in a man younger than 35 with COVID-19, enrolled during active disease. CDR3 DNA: TGTGCCAGCAGCTACGGCGGGGGAGGAACCTACGAGCAGTACTTC. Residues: CASSYGGGGTYEQYF.